This T cell receptor beta chain was sequenced during a study of blood T cell repertoires in COVID-19. The wider study: Acute-phase and convalescent COVID-19 samples originated in the United States, Italy and Spain.

Measured with immunoSEQ multiplex PCR; TCRdb has only the in-frame clones, and not every one. The repertoire holds around 370,000 clones, with 90% as singletons. This TCR derives from a man aged 18 to 35 with active or convalescent COVID-19. The sequenced material came from peripheral blood.

The CDR3 nucleotides are TGTGCCACCGCAGCAGGGGGCACTGGAAACACCATATATTTT. As protein: CATAAGGTGNTIYF. V is TRBV6-5 and J is TRBJ1-3, with 8 positions matching TRBD1. V was pared by 10 bases and J by 2 bases, with 7 bases of the junction left unmatched. Germline V gene lookup returns CDR1 MNHEY and CDR2 SVGAGI. This CDR3 is built from 14 residues.